The rows below give T cell receptor beta chains drawn from one sample of a study of Ad26.COV2.S vaccination and SARS-CoV-2 variants. Profiled with immunoSEQ multiplex PCR; TCRdb holds only in-frame clones, not every one. The table includes 300,000 to 500,000 clones, roughly nine tenths detected once. The sequenced sample was peripheral blood, obtained in a trial of Ad26.COV2.S vaccine versus placebo. These receptors originate from a person between 18 and 59 years old who received the Ad26.COV2.S COVID-19 vaccine or a placebo. Both conserved end residues are part of each CDR3. D genes are given only for firm matches. Clone size is given for some rows only: seen once, a few or many times, or a class if the clone is expanded.

>TRBV29-1|TRBD1|TRBJ1-1|.
CSVAGGGVTEAFF
TGCAGCGTTGCAGGGGGCGGCGTAACTGAAGCTTTCTTT
>TRBV7-2|.|TRBJ2-7|.
CASSFSGWGSSDEQYF
TGTGCCAGCAGCTTCTCGGGATGGGGGAGTAGCGACGAGCAGTACTTC
>TRBV18|TRBD1|TRBJ2-2|few
CASSQGAGGELFF
TGTGCCAGCTCACAGGGGGCCGGCGGGGAGCTGTTTTTT
>TRBV6-6|.|TRBJ2-2|once
CASSYSEGAAGELFF
TGTGCCAGCAGTTACTCGGAGGGGGCTGCCGGGGAGCTGTTTTTT
>TRBV7-2|.|TRBJ1-1|.
CASSLRGGNREAFF
TGTGCCAGCAGCTTAAGGGGAGGAAACAGGGAAGCTTTCTTT
>TRBV30|TRBD1|TRBJ1-1|.
CAWSQGQVLRAFF
TGTGCCTGGAGCCAAGGACAGGTACTCCGAGCTTTCTTT
>TRBV19|.|TRBJ2-3|.
CASSRVRSDTQYF
TGTGCCAGTAGTAGGGTCCGATCGGATACGCAGTATTTT
>TRBV5-5|.|TRBJ2-1|.
CASSRAHQGLNNEQFF
TGTGCCAGCAGCCGAGCGCACCAGGGTCTCAACAATGAGCAGTTCTTC
>TRBV10-3|.|TRBJ1-2|.
CAISVASRWEGYTF
TGTGCCATCAGTGTGGCCAGCCGATGGGAAGGCTACACCTTC
>TRBV6-5|.|TRBJ2-3|.
CASGRGSTDTQYF
TGTGCCAGCGGGCGGGGTTCGACAGATACGCAGTATTTT
>TRBV19|.|TRBJ1-5|.
CASRRGQGLNQPQHF
TGTGCCAGTAGACGAGGGCAGGGCCTCAATCAGCCCCAGCATTTT
>TRBV2|TRBD1|TRBJ1-6|.
CASTLGQPYNSPLHF
TGTGCCAGCACTCTGGGACAGCCCTATAATTCACCCCTCCACTTT
>TRBV5-1|.|TRBJ2-5|.
CASSLGANQETQYF
TGCGCCAGCAGCTTGGGAGCGAACCAAGAGACCCAGTACTTC
>TRBV6-2/TRBV6-3|TRBD1|TRBJ1-1|.
CASSPDRVLNTEAFF
TGTGCCAGCAGCCCCGACAGGGTTCTGAACACTGAAGCTTTCTTT
>TRBV6-5|.|TRBJ1-1|few
CASSFTRVDEAFF
TGTGCCAGCAGTTTTACCAGGGTCGATGAAGCTTTCTTT
>TRBV27|TRBD1|TRBJ1-2|.
CASSLSQGTGNGYTF
TGTGCCAGCAGTTTATCGCAGGGGACAGGGAATGGCTACACCTTC
>TRBV5-6|.|TRBJ1-2|.
CASSLGAAGSYGYTF
TGTGCCAGCAGCTTGGGGGCCGCAGGCTCCTATGGCTACACCTTC
>TRBV6-6|.|TRBJ1-3|.
CAISTVAYLGNTIYF
TGTGCCATCTCGACAGTGGCCTATCTTGGAAACACCATATATTTT
>TRBV5-5|.|TRBJ1-1|.
CASRQDGWKNTEAFF
TGTGCCAGCAGACAGGACGGCTGGAAGAACACTGAAGCTTTCTTT
>TRBV12-3/TRBV12-4|.|TRBJ2-7|.
CASSPPGAGEQYF
TGTGCCAGCAGTCCGCCCGGAGCGGGCGAGCAGTACTTC
>TRBV6-5|.|TRBJ2-1|.
CASSYSIRGGEQFF
TGTGCCAGCAGTTACTCGATTCGAGGCGGCGAGCAGTTCTTC
>TRBV7-9|.|TRBJ1-2|.
CAGKGQTNYGYTF
TGTGCCGGGAAGGGGCAGACTAACTATGGCTACACCTTC
>TRBV7-9|TRBD1|TRBJ1-3|.
CASSLSGTGSHTIYF
TGTGCCAGCAGCTTATCCGGGACAGGGTCCCACACCATATATTTT
>TRBV28|.|TRBJ1-1|.
CASSLANLNTEAFF
TGTGCCAGCAGTCTGGCGAATCTTAACACTGAAGCTTTCTTT
>TRBV7-2|.|TRBJ2-5|.
CASSIRAGDGTQYF
TGTGCCAGCAGCATAAGAGCGGGCGATGGGACCCAGTACTTC
>TRBV5-8|.|TRBJ1-2|once
CASHRENYGYTF
TGTGCCAGCCATCGGGAAAACTATGGCTACACCTTC
>TRBV19|.|TRBJ1-6|.
CASSIAAGNSPLHF
TGTGCCAGTAGTATAGCGGCGGGGAATTCACCCCTCCACTTT
>TRBV7-9|.|TRBJ2-1|.
CASSLGLGSSYNEQFF
TGTGCCAGCAGCTTAGGTCTGGGGTCTTCCTACAATGAGCAGTTCTTC
>TRBV20-1|.|TRBJ1-2|.
CSASSGSGIYGYTF
TGCAGTGCTAGTTCAGGCAGTGGGATCTATGGCTACACCTTC
>TRBV6-1|.|TRBJ1-2|.
CASSELRRGGYTF
TGTGCCAGCAGTGAGCTCCGGAGGGGGGGCTACACCTTC
>TRBV7-8|.|TRBJ1-2|once
CASSRPGGYGYTF
TGTGCCAGCAGCCGACCGGGTGGTTATGGCTACACCTTC
>TRBV29-1|.|TRBJ2-3|.
CSVNPAPPDTQYF
TGCAGCGTTAACCCAGCACCCCCAGATACGCAGTATTTT
>TRBV12-3/TRBV12-4|.|TRBJ1-4|.
CASSWDANEKLFF
TGTGCCAGCAGTTGGGATGCTAATGAAAAACTGTTTTTT
>TRBV3-1/TRBV3-2|TRBD2|TRBJ2-1|.
CASSQGWTRPEQFF
TGTGCCAGCAGCCAAGGTTGGACTAGACCTGAGCAGTTCTTC
>TRBV16|.|TRBJ1-1|few
CASSQNVQNTEAFF
TGTGCCAGCAGCCAAAATGTGCAAAACACTGAAGCTTTCTTT
>TRBV18|.|TRBJ2-1|.
CASSPPNQGNEQFF
TGTGCCAGCTCACCACCGAATCAGGGTAATGAGCAGTTCTTC
>TRBV6-1|.|TRBJ1-6|.
CASSERQVNYNSPLHF
TGTGCCAGCAGTGAACGTCAGGTCAACTATAATTCACCCCTCCACTTT
>TRBV5-6|.|TRBJ1-2|.
CASRVAGNSGYTF
TGTGCCAGTAGGGTCGCGGGTAATTCTGGCTACACCTTC
>TRBV6-5|.|TRBJ1-1|.
CASSYRGMDTEAFF
TGTGCCAGCAGTTACCGGGGGATGGACACTGAAGCTTTCTTT
>TRBV6-5|.|TRBJ1-1|.
CASKRQNTEAFF
TGTGCCAGCAAACGCCAGAACACTGAAGCTTTCTTT
>TRBV28|TRBD1|TRBJ2-5|.
CASSHPTGGGETQYF
TGTGCCAGCAGTCACCCGACAGGGGGCGGTGAGACCCAGTACTTC
>TRBV6-5|TRBD1|TRBJ1-1|.
CASRGTGWSTEAFF
TGTGCCAGCAGGGGGACAGGGTGGAGCACTGAAGCTTTCTTT
>TRBV2|.|TRBJ2-5|few
CASSSRQRVTQYF
TGTGCCAGCAGTTCTAGACAGCGGGTAACCCAGTACTTC
>TRBV10-1|.|TRBJ1-4|few
CASSQLQGYDIEKLFF
TGCGCCAGCAGTCAGCTGCAGGGATATGATATTGAAAAACTGTTTTTT
>TRBV5-1|.|TRBJ2-1|many
CASSLAVDGNEQFF
TGCGCCAGCAGCTTGGCGGTAGACGGGAATGAGCAGTTCTTC